The 12 T cell receptor beta chains below were found in one sample sequenced in a study of shared clonotypes between healthy human individuals. Cells designated naive CD8 were CD45RO-negative and were positively selected for CCR7, with terminally differentiated effector memory CD45RA+ cells excluded. Clones were sequenced by immunoSEQ multiplex PCR, and TCRdb holds only the in-frame ones, with some missing. The profile covers about 580,000 clones, with 95% to 98% appearing a single time and approximately 0.33% taken by the ten largest. Material for sequencing was naive CD8+ T cells sorted from blood. The receptor set was obtained from a man aged 30 to 45 in good health.

The V and J genes are TRBV7-9 and TRBJ2-6; D gene ambiguous. Germline CDR1 is SEHNR and CDR2 is FQNEAQ (reference sequence). Between the trimmed V and J ends, which lost 5 bases and 3 bases, there was a span of 8 bases. The CDR3 consists of 14 residues. The DNA for the CDR3 is TGTGCCAGCAGCCCCGTAGGTGGGGCCAACGTCCTGACTTTC. This codes for CASSPVGGANVLTF.

Comments on this clone: The sample carries other DNA sequences with the same CDR3. This chain links TRBV9 with TRBJ2-7; weak D call: TRBD2 (6 bases). V was trimmed by 0 bases and J by 3 bases, leaving 10 bases between them. Per germline, CDR1 SGDLS and CDR2 YYNGEE. The length of the CDR3 is 14 residues. CDR3: CASSVGGDFYEQYF. The CDR3 nucleotides read TGTGCCAGCAGCGTAGGAGGGGACTTCTACGAGCAGTACTTC.

The rearrangement uses TRBV28 and TRBJ2-1, with 13 bases aligning to TRBD2. With V trimmed by 2 bases and J by 0 bases, 4 bases remained unmatched. There are 18 residues in the CDR3. Per germline, CDR1 MDHEN and CDR2 SYDVKM. CDR3: CASSLTSGRATSYNEQFF. The CDR3 bases are TGTGCCAGCAGTTTAACTAGCGGGAGGGCCACCTCCTACAATGAGCAGTTCTTC.

The chain is built from TRBV10-3 and TRBJ2-7, with TRBD1 matching 8 bases. J gave up 12 bases and V 3 bases, and 13 bases lay outside the gene matches. Per germline, CDR1 ENHRY and CDR2 SYGVKD. CDR3 length equals 14 residues. The CDR3 coding sequence is TGTGCCATCAGTGATTCAGGGGACAGGTCTGGCGGGTACTTC. Protein sequence: CAISDSGDRSGGYF.

Note on this clone: This sample includes further DNA sequences coding for the same CDR3. V is TRBV27 and J is TRBJ1-2; TRBD1 aligns across 10 bases. V dropped 5 bases and J dropped 8; count of bases not matched to a gene: 8. Germline CDR1 reads MNHEY; CDR2 reads SMNVEV (reference sequence). The CDR3 contains 14 residues. CDR3 in amino acids: CASSPGQGIGGYTF. The CDR3 DNA sequence: TGTGCCAGCAGTCCGGGACAGGGGATCGGAGGCTACACCTTC.

CDR3 amino acids: CASSYSQREAGNEQFF. The CDR3 DNA sequence: TGTGCCAGCAGTTACTCTCAGCGGGAGGCCGGGAATGAGCAGTTCTTC. This chain connects TRBV6-5 to TRBJ2-1, with 9 bases lining up with TRBD2. Germline trimming cut 0 bases from V and 7 bases from J; bases unmatched to any gene: 7. The CDR3 is 16 amino acids. The germline gives CDR1 MNHEY, CDR2 SVGAGI.

The chain joins TRBV5-4 to TRBJ2-1; maybe TRBD2 (7 bases). Per the germline V gene, CDR1 is SGHNT and CDR2 is YYREEE (reference sequence). Trimming removed 0 bases at V and 8 bases at J, with 18 bases between. This CDR3 is built from 16 residues. The CDR3 spells CASSLEGGPLSDEQFF. As DNA, the CDR3 is TGTGCCAGCAGCTTGGAGGGGGGGCCGCTCAGCGATGAGCAGTTCTTC. Filled out from reference TRBV5-4 and TRBJ2-1, the complete variable domain reads ETGVTQSPTHLIKTRGQQVTLRCSSQSGHNTVSWYQQALGQGPQFIFQYYREEENGRGNFPPRFSGLQFPNYSSELNVNALELDDSALYLCASSLEGGPLSDEQFFGPGTRLTVL.

CDR3 nucleotides: TGTGCCAGCAGTTTATGGGTCGCTAGCACAGATACGCAGTATTTT. Residues: CASSLWVASTDTQYF. The genes are TRBV27 and TRBJ2-3; D unresolved. Germline assignment: CDR1 MNHEY and CDR2 SMNVEV (reference sequence). V dropped 1 base and J dropped 0 bases, with 8 bases sitting between them. This CDR3 region has 15 residues.

The chain couples TRBV5-1 to TRBJ2-7; D remains ambiguous. This CDR3 spans 13 amino acids. Trimming cost V 4 bases and J 0 bases, with 8 bases left between them. The germline V gene encodes CDR1 SGHRS and CDR2 YFSETQ. The CDR3 loop reads CASSLPSSYEQYF. CDR3 nucleotide sequence: TGCGCCAGCAGCCTTCCTAGCTCCTACGAGCAGTACTTC.

The chain uses TRBV29-1 and TRBJ1-1; no clear D gene. The CDR3 spans 12 residues. V lost 6 bases to trimming and J lost 3 bases, with 11 bases between them. Germline V gene data show CDR1 as SQVTM and CDR2 as ANQGSEA. This chain's CDR3 is CSVLSLDTEAFF. CDR3 DNA sequence: TGCAGCGTCCTCTCTCTGGACACTGAAGCTTTCTTT. The full variable domain, completed using reference TRBV29-1 and TRBJ1-1, is SAVISQKPSRDICQRGTSLTIQCQVDSQVTMMFWYRQQPGQSLTLIATANQGSEATYESGFVIDKFPISRPNLTFSTLTVSNMSPEDSSIYLCSVLSLDTEAFFGQGTRLTVV.

In nucleotides, the CDR3 is TGTGCCAGCAGCCTACGGGACCCAAGGTTCTACGAGCAGTACTTC. This translates into CASSLRDPRFYEQYF. The chain combines TRBV7-9 with TRBJ2-7, with D perhaps assigned TRBD1 or TRBD2 (5 bases each). CDR1 SEHNR and CDR2 FQNEAQ come from the germline V gene (reference sequence). The V gene lost 5 bases and the J gene lost 3 bases, with 17 bases spanning the gap. The CDR3 totals 15 residues.

J is TRBJ1-5 and V is TRBV7-9, with TRBD1 matching over 9 bases. Germline-derived CDR1 and CDR2 are SEHNR and FQNEAQ (reference sequence). V shed 2 bases, J shed 6 bases, and the junction held 2 bases outside the gene matches. The CDR3 is 14 residues long. DNA of the CDR3: TGTGCCAGCAGCTTAACAGGGGGCAGTCAGCCCCAGCATTTT. This gives the protein CASSLTGGSQPQHF.